The present T cell receptor beta chain was sequenced within a study of shared clonotypes between healthy human individuals. The naive CD8 population came from CD45RO-negative cells selected for CCR7, without terminally differentiated effector memory CD45RA+ cells. The V end was cut by 0 bases, the J end by 8 bases, with 22 bases between. This CDR3 has 17 amino acids. Germline CDR1 reads GTSNPN; CDR2 reads SVGIG (reference sequence). Repertoires were generated with immunoSEQ multiplex PCR, while TCRdb's copy carries only in-frame clones and drops some. Altogether about 2.1 million clones are present, roughly 95% being singletons, with the ten largest covering over 1.5%.

The chain employs TRBV30 and TRBJ1-4; no firm D call. The TCR originated in a man aged 18 to 29 in good health. Some clones in this sample may be carry-over from other donors' samples. The specimen sequenced was naive CD8+ T cells from PBMCs. DNA for the CDR3: TGTGCCTGGAGTGTACCTTCTAACCGAGGCGTTGAGGAAAAACTGTTTTTT. It yields the protein CAWSVPSNRGVEEKLFF.